Below, 24 T cell receptor beta chains from the same sample are listed, as sequenced in a study of vaccination and CD4 T cells after COVID-19. Their antigens remain unidentified. The Oncomine TCR Beta short-read assay generated sequence data from the DNA of cultured CD4+ T cells. From the PCR reads, TCRdb called clonotypes with MiXCR, one entry per CDR3 protein. Of some 16,000 distinct CDR3 sequences listed, about 40% were seen once; the top ten hold 12%. Treatment given: roughly nine-day PBMC culture with coronavirus spike peptide pools or control peptides (ViraFEST assay). Sequenced material: CD4+ T cells from blood, cultured in vitro. All receptors come from a human donor who had recovered from COVID-19.

This clonotype was counted only a few times. The chain joins TRBV6-1 to TRBJ2-2; TRBD1 matches 7 bases. After removal of 7 bases from V and 0 bases from J, the junction contained 2 bases not matched to a gene. The germline CDR1 and CDR2 sequences are MNHNS and SASEGT. This CDR3 spans 14 amino acids. The CDR3 DNA follows: TGTGCCAGCATACAGGGGTCGAACACCGGGGAGCTGTTTTTT. Translation: CASIQGSNTGELFF.

This clonotype is labeled as medium-sized. The chain carries TRBV6-1 and TRBJ1-6; 9 bases fit TRBD1. Germline CDR1 MNHNS, CDR2 SASEGT. The CDR3 covers 16 residues. The ends lost 2 bases at V and 7 bases at J; junction bases unmatched: 6. The CDR3 sequence: CASSESIGQGNSPLHF. In DNA form, the CDR3 reads TGTGCCAGCAGTGAATCCATTGGACAGGGGAATTCACCCCTCCACTTT.

Within the sample, this clonotype is medium-sized (0.01 to 0.1%). This chain uses TRBV15 with TRBJ2-2; perhaps TRBD2 as D (5 bases). The CDR3 extends over 12 amino acids. V shed 3 bases and J shed 6 bases, with 5 bases lying between them. From germline, CDR1 is LNHNV and CDR2 YYDKDF (reference sequence). CDR3 nucleotide sequence: TGTGCCACCAGCAGGGAGGCCGGGGAGCTGTTTTTT. The encoded protein is CATSREAGELFF. The variable domain in full, completed from reference TRBV15 and TRBJ2-2, reads DAMVIQNPRYQVTQFGKPVTLSCSQTLNHNVMYWYQQKSSQAPKLLFHYYDKDFNNEADTPDNFQSRRPNTSFCFLDIRSPGLGDTAMYLCATSREAGELFFGEGSRLTVL.

This clonotype has only a few counts. V usage is TRBV7-9 and J usage is TRBJ1-1; 7 bases fit TRBD1. In germline, CDR1 is SEHNR, CDR2 FQNEAQ (reference sequence). The CDR3 loop spans 13 amino acids. V shed 3 bases and J 7 bases; nucleotides not matched to a gene: 5. The DNA for the CDR3 is TGTGCCAGCAGCTTCCAGGGGGACGATGAAGCTTTCTTT. Translating it yields CASSFQGDDEAFF. Filled out from reference TRBV7-9 and TRBJ1-1, the complete variable domain reads DTGVSQNPRHKITKRGQNVTFRCDPISEHNRLYWYRQTLGQGPEFLTYFQNEAQLEKSRLLSDRFSAERPKGSFSTLEIQRTEQGDSAMYLCASSFQGDDEAFFGQGTRLTVV.

This clonotype showed up just a few times. This rearrangement joins TRBV20-1 to TRBJ2-2; 9 nucleotides line up with TRBD1. The CDR3 is 14 residues long. Germline V gives CDR1 DFQATT, CDR2 SNEGSKA (reference sequence). The junction had 5 bases not matched to a gene; V was cut back by 6 bases and J by 3 bases. The chain's CDR3 is CSAKGQGDTGELFF. The CDR3 DNA reads as TGCAGTGCAAAGGGACAGGGTGACACCGGGGAGCTGTTTTTT.

This clonotype has only a few counts. This chain links TRBV24-1 with TRBJ2-3; D is perhaps TRBD1 (5 bases). CDR1 is KGHDR, CDR2 SFDVKD, per germline. Trimming removed 2 bases from V and 1 base from J, with 12 bases in between. The CDR3 is 16 residues long. CDR3 amino acids: CATSDSGSRGTDTQYF. Here the CDR3 DNA reads TGTGCCACCAGTGATTCAGGGTCTCGGGGCACAGATACGCAGTATTTT.

This chain joins TRBV20-1 and TRBJ2-5; TRBD1 matches at 7 bases. Germline CDR1 reads DFQATT; CDR2 reads SNEGSKA (reference sequence). The CDR3 spans 12 residues. The CDR3 reads CSQTGTAETQYF. CDR3 nucleotides: TGCAGCCAAACCGGGACAGCAGAGACCCAGTACTTC.

With regard to this clonotype: At one end the junction does not follow the germline gene, possibly because of a read error. This chain links TRBV28 with TRBJ1-5; TRBD1 aligns across 7 bases. Germline values: CDR1 MDHEN, CDR2 SYDVKM. This CDR3 is 15 amino acids long. CDR3 region: CAGQDRDGSNQLQHF. The CDR3 DNA is TGTGCCGGACAGGACCGGGACGGTAGCAATCAGCTCCAGCATTTT.

This sequence joins TRBV4-2 and TRBJ1-2; no clear D gene. CDR1 and CDR2 from the germline V gene are LGHNA and YNFKEQ. V lost 0 bases and J lost 0, with 5 bases in between. The CDR3 sequence is 14 residues long. The CDR3 DNA sequence: TGTGCCAGCAGCCAAGAGGGATCTAACTATGGCTACACCTTC. Residues: CASSQEGSNYGYTF.

V is TRBV19 and J is TRBJ1-5; TRBD1 is a possible D gene (6 bases). This CDR3 is 16 amino acids long. The ends were cut back, 6 bases at V and 3 bases at J, with 18 bases in the middle. CDR1 and CDR2 (germline): LNHDA, SQIVND (reference sequence). DNA of the CDR3: TGTGCCAGTAGCCTTACAGGGTGGGGTCTCAATCAGCCCCAGCATTTT. It encodes CASSLTGWGLNQPQHF.

The gene calls are TRBV7-2 and TRBJ1-1; D might be TRBD1 (6 bases). The V and J ends lost 4 bases and 7 bases respectively, with 13 bases between them. The CDR3 is made up of 13 amino acids. Per the germline V gene, CDR1 is SGHTA and CDR2 is FQGNSA. CDR3 DNA: TGTGCCAGCAGCTGGAGGGGGGGAGTTGAAGCTTTCTTT. Protein product: CASSWRGGVEAFF.

The CDR3 DNA sequence: TGTGCCAGCAGCATGAACAGGGGGCAAGAGACCCAGTACTTC. This translates into CASSMNRGQETQYF. This chain links TRBV7-8 with TRBJ2-5; 8 bases align to TRBD1. Germline V lookup: CDR1 SGHVS, CDR2 FQNEAQ. V shed 5 bases and J 2 bases; nucleotides not matched to a gene: 4. The CDR3 is 14 residues long.

The gene calls are TRBV6-2 or TRBV6-3 and TRBJ2-7, with 10 positions matching TRBD2. The ends lost 0 bases at V and 3 bases at J; junction bases unmatched: 11. The CDR3 consists of 18 residues. CDR1 and CDR2 from the germline V gene are MNHEY and SVGEGT. CDR3 DNA sequence: TGTGCCAGCAGTTACTCGAATTTCAGGACTAGCGGTAACTACGAGCAGTACTTC. Its translation is CASSYSNFRTSGNYEQYF.

In this sample, this clonotype turned up a few times. V is TRBV6-1 and J is TRBJ1-5, with no clear D. The CDR3 extends over 16 amino acids. V shed 2 bases and J shed 0 bases, with 11 bases lying between them. Germline V CDR1 and CDR2: MNHNS, SASEGT. This CDR3 reads CASSERAHFSNQPQHF. The CDR3 DNA sequence: TGTGCCAGCAGTGAAAGGGCACATTTTAGCAATCAGCCCCAGCATTTT.

The V call is TRBV4-3, the J call TRBJ2-5; D might be TRBD1 (5 bases). CDR1 is LGHNA, CDR2 YSLEER, per germline. Trimming took 1 base from V and 1 from J, leaving 10 bases between them. The CDR3 loop spans 15 amino acids. CDR3 residues: CASSQALQVQETQYF. For the CDR3, the DNA is TGCGCCAGCAGCCAAGCTTTACAGGTCCAAGAGACCCAGTACTTC.

In this sample, this clonotype turned up once. This may be a read error: a much more frequent sequence differs by one nucleotide. This chain links TRBV11-1 with TRBJ2-5, with a weak D call TRBD2 (6 bases). Germline loops: CDR1 SGHAT, CDR2 FQDESV (reference sequence). There are 13 residues in the CDR3. Trimming pared 6 bases from V and 1 base from J, leaving 9 bases between. CDR3 coding DNA: TGTGCCAGCAGTTGGGACTCCCAAGAGACCCAGTACTTC. Amino acid sequence: CASSWDSQETQYF.

The rearrangement links TRBV7-2 to TRBJ2-1; unclear D gene. The V end was cut by 2 bases, the J end by 7 bases, with 12 bases between. Germline assignment: CDR1 SGHTA and CDR2 FQGNSA. The CDR3 has 14 residues. The CDR3 coding sequence is TGTGCCAGCAGCTTACTTGGCGCTGGGAATGAGCAGTTCTTC. Translated, it gives CASSLLGAGNEQFF.

This clonotype was seen only a few times. The genes are TRBV20-1 and TRBJ2-2; D ambiguous. V was pared by 0 bases and J by 6 bases, with 8 bases between. Germline V gene data show CDR1 as DFQATT and CDR2 as SNEGSKA (reference sequence). This CDR3 comprises 13 residues. The CDR3 region is CSARDFRAGELFF. The DNA for the CDR3 is TGCAGTGCTAGAGACTTTAGGGCCGGGGAGCTGTTTTTT.

This sequence joins TRBV6-4 and TRBJ2-2, with 9 bases fitting TRBD1. The CDR3 consists of 14 residues. The germline gives CDR1 MRHNA, CDR2 SNTAGT. With 3 bases clipped from V and 4 bases from J, the junction kept 0 bases outside the gene matches. The CDR3 sequence is CASSEGQGTGELFF. The CDR3 DNA reads TGTGCCAGCAGTGAGGGACAGGGCACCGGGGAGCTGTTTTTT.

The V and J genes are TRBV2 and TRBJ2-6; TRBD1 matches 9 bases. Per the germline V gene, CDR1 is SNHLY and CDR2 is FYNNEI. V was clipped by 6 bases and J by 4 bases; unmatched bases: 4. There are 15 residues in the CDR3. The CDR3: CASSGQGIGANVLTF. The CDR3 region has the DNA TGTGCCAGCAGCGGACAGGGGATCGGGGCCAACGTCCTGACTTTC.

The rearrangement links TRBV2 to TRBJ2-6; 7 positions match TRBD1. Germline values: CDR1 SNHLY, CDR2 FYNNEI. V trimming: 4 bases; J trimming: 0 bases; junction bases outside the gene matches: 6. The CDR3 runs 17 residues. The CDR3 loop is CASSGTGARSGANVLTF. The CDR3 coding sequence is TGTGCCAGCAGTGGGACAGGTGCACGCTCTGGGGCCAACGTCCTGACTTTC.

This clonotype was found a few times. The chain employs TRBV21-1 and TRBJ1-1. TRBV21-1 is tagged as a pseudogene. The CDR3 runs 14 residues. The chain's CDR3 is CASSKKAGWTEAFF. CDR3 coding DNA: TGTGCCAGCAGCAAGAAGGCAGGATGGACTGAAGCTTTCTTT.

The sample holds a few counts of this clonotype. This chain connects TRBV20-1 to TRBJ1-3; D gene uncertain. Between the trimmed V and J ends, which lost 6 bases and 8 bases, there was a span of 17 bases. CDR1 is DFQATT, CDR2 SNEGSKA, per germline (reference sequence). This CDR3 has 13 amino acids. The CDR3 here is CSAKGGPVDTIYF. CDR3 nucleotide sequence: TGCAGTGCCAAGGGAGGTCCCGTGGACACCATATATTTT.

The chain couples TRBV2 to TRBJ1-5; D is undetermined. Germline loops: CDR1 SNHLY, CDR2 FYNNEI. The CDR3 is 15 residues long. V lost 7 bases to trimming and J lost 0 bases, with 13 bases between them. The CDR3: CASKIGVSSNQPQHF. CDR3 coding DNA: TGTGCCAGCAAAATCGGTGTTTCTAGCAATCAGCCCCAGCATTTT.